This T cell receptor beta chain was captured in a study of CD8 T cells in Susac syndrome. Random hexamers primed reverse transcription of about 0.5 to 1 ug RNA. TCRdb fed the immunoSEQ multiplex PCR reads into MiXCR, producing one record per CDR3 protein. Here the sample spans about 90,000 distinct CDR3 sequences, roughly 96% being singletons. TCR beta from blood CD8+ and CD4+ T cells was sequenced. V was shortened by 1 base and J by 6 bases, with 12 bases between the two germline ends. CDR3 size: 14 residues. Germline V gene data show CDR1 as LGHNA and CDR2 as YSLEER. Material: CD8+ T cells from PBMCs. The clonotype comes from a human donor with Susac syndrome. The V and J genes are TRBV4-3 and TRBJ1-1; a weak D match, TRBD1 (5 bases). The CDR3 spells CASSQGAGDAEAFF. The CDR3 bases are TGCGCCAGCAGCCAAGGGGCGGGGGACGCTGAAGCTTTCTTT.